The rows below give T cell receptor beta chains drawn from one sample of a study of cytomegalovirus exposure and HLA in healthy donors. Produced via immunoSEQ multiplex PCR; TCRdb's table is partial and in-frame only. The table has over 150,000 clones, about 80% seen once. The sample comprised PBMCs. These receptors were obtained from a middle-aged woman in good health and CMV-seronegative. Both conserved end residues are part of each CDR3. The D gene is left open where the match is weak. Size is stated for part of the rows, as once, few or many counts, or as a class when the clone is expanded.

abundance,v_gene,d_gene,j_gene,CDR3aa,CDR3nt
.,TRBV11-2,TRBD2,TRBJ2-2,CASSFWGGGGELFF,TGTGCCAGCAGCTTTTGGGGGGGAGGCGGGGAGCTGTTTTTT
.,TRBV6-5,TRBD1,TRBJ1-2,CASGTDRVFPYGYTF,TGTGCCAGCGGAACCGACAGGGTATTCCCCTATGGCTACACCTTC
few,TRBV2,.,TRBJ1-5,CASSDLRVYNQPQHF,TGTGCCAGCAGTGATCTCCGGGTTTATAATCAGCCCCAGCATTTT
few,TRBV6-6,TRBD2,TRBJ2-1,CASSYAGGHEQFF,TGTGCCAGCAGTTACGCGGGAGGTCATGAGCAGTTCTTC
.,TRBV28,.,TRBJ1-5,CASSSGSQPQHF,TGTGCCAGCAGTTCAGGGTCCCAGCCCCAGCATTTT
.,TRBV20-1,.,TRBJ2-1,CSASEGSEQFF,TGCAGTGCCTCTGAGGGCAGTGAGCAGTTCTTC
.,TRBV11-3,TRBD2,TRBJ2-3,CASSLGGLAGMTQYF,TGTGCCAGCAGCTTAGGGGGACTAGCAGGCATGACGCAGTATTTT
.,TRBV27,.,TRBJ1-6,CASSLSSYNSPLHF,TGTGCCAGCAGTTTGAGCTCCTATAATTCACCCCTCCACTTT
once,TRBV30,.,TRBJ2-5,CAWSEQREETQYF,TGTGCCTGGAGTGAACAGCGGGAAGAGACCCAGTACTTC
.,TRBV11-3,TRBD2,TRBJ2-5,CASSLDRRRSGRAETQYF,TGTGCCAGCAGCTTAGATCGGCGTCGGAGCGGGAGGGCGGAGACCCAGTACTTC
.,TRBV4-2,TRBD2,TRBJ2-7,CASSQDLGLVAEQYF,TGTGCCAGCAGCCAAGATCTGGGACTAGTGGCCGAGCAGTACTTC
few,TRBV6-5,.,TRBJ1-3,CASSPGPGNTIYF,TGTGCCAGCAGCCCAGGGCCAGGAAACACCATATATTTT
.,TRBV5-6,TRBD2,TRBJ2-7,CASSVIGASGSYEQYF,TGTGCCAGCAGTGTTATCGGGGCTAGCGGGTCCTACGAGCAGTACTTC
.,TRBV5-6,TRBD1,TRBJ1-5,CASSFQNRGRQPQHF,TGTGCCAGCAGCTTCCAAAACAGGGGACGACAGCCCCAGCATTTT
.,TRBV11-2,.,TRBJ2-5,CASSTRRETQYF,TGTGCCAGCAGCACCCGTCGGGAGACCCAGTACTTC
few,TRBV6-6,.,TRBJ1-2,CASSYGPGYGYTF,TGTGCCAGCAGTTACGGGCCAGGGTATGGCTACACCTTC
.,TRBV6-1,TRBD1,TRBJ2-7,CASLRDRVHEQYF,TGTGCCAGCCTTCGGGACAGGGTCCACGAGCAGTACTTC
.,TRBV19,.,TRBJ2-7,CASSFPGHGNEQYF,TGTGCCAGTAGTTTCCCAGGGCACGGCAACGAGCAGTACTTC
.,TRBV4-1,TRBD1,TRBJ1-1,CASSQTGQAWGTEAFF,TGCGCCAGCAGCCAGACGGGACAGGCATGGGGCACTGAAGCTTTCTTT
.,TRBV6-6,.,TRBJ2-1,CASSRELGSNEQFF,TGTGCCAGCAGCCGGGAACTAGGTTCCAATGAGCAGTTCTTC
.,TRBV5-1,.,TRBJ1-1,CASSLDSPNTEAFF,TGCGCCAGCAGCTTGGACAGCCCGAACACTGAAGCTTTCTTT
.,TRBV7-7,.,TRBJ2-7,CASSLAGGYEQYF,TGTGCTAGCAGCTTAGCCGGCGGCTACGAGCAGTACTTC
.,TRBV5-6,.,TRBJ2-6,CASSPPGPGANVLTF,TGTGCCAGCAGCCCCCCCGGTCCTGGGGCCAACGTCCTGACTTTC
.,TRBV2,.,TRBJ2-5,CASSYRQEETQYF,TGTGCCAGCAGTTACCGACAGGAAGAGACCCAGTACTTC
.,TRBV19,.,TRBJ2-1,CASRRGGLEDEQFF,TGTGCCAGTAGGAGGGGGGGCCTTGAAGATGAGCAGTTCTTC
.,TRBV5-6,TRBD1,TRBJ2-2,CASSSLATGDTGELFF,TGTGCCAGCAGCTCGTTGGCGACAGGGGATACCGGGGAGCTGTTTTTT
few,TRBV4-1,TRBD2,TRBJ2-7,CASSFQTSAAYEQYF,TGCGCCAGCAGCTTTCAAACTAGCGCAGCCTACGAGCAGTACTTC
.,TRBV30,.,TRBJ1-4,CAWSVLGEKLFF,TGTGCCTGGAGTGTACTTGGTGAAAAACTGTTTTTT
.,TRBV5-4,.,TRBJ2-7,CASSTPPGADYEQYF,TGTGCCAGCAGCACGCCTCCGGGTGCGGACTACGAGCAGTACTTC
.,TRBV13,.,TRBJ2-7,CASSAGWVSSYEQYF,TGTGCCAGCTCCGCAGGGTGGGTTTCGTCCTACGAGCAGTACTTC
.,TRBV2,TRBD1,TRBJ1-5,CASSVGTVNQPQHF,TGTGCCAGCAGCGTCGGGACAGTCAATCAGCCCCAGCATTTT
once,TRBV7-8,TRBD2,TRBJ2-4,CASSVASGRASNIQYF,TGTGCCAGCAGCGTGGCTAGCGGGAGGGCCTCAAACATTCAGTACTTC
.,TRBV5-1,.,TRBJ2-7,CASSFLRDTLDYEQYF,TGCGCCAGCAGCTTTCTTCGGGACACCTTAGACTACGAGCAGTACTTC
.,TRBV9,.,TRBJ1-2,CASSVDGANYGYTF,TGTGCCAGCAGCGTAGACGGGGCTAACTATGGCTACACCTTC
.,TRBV5-1,.,TRBJ2-1,CASSLSGGLYNEQFF,TGCGCCAGCAGCTTGTCGGGGGGCCTTTACAATGAGCAGTTCTTC
once,TRBV6-5,TRBD2,TRBJ2-7,CASSPTSGAYEQYF,TGTGCCAGCAGCCCGACTAGCGGGGCGTACGAGCAGTACTTC
.,TRBV30,TRBD1,TRBJ1-2,CAWNRDRDYYGYTF,TGTGCCTGGAACCGGGACAGGGACTACTATGGCTACACCTTC
.,TRBV19,.,TRBJ2-7,CASKGGPYEQYF,TGTGCCAGTAAAGGAGGACCCTACGAGCAGTACTTC
.,TRBV4-1,.,TRBJ2-5,CASSQATRGVPETQYF,TGCGCCAGCAGCCAAGCCACCCGCGGGGTCCCAGAGACCCAGTACTTC
.,TRBV5-4,.,TRBJ1-2,CASREGTEDNYGYTF,TGTGCCAGCAGAGAGGGCACGGAAGACAACTATGGCTACACCTTC
.,TRBV7-9,TRBD1,TRBJ2-7,CASSSSPRQGAHEQYF,TGTGCCAGCAGCTCCTCACCCCGACAGGGGGCCCACGAGCAGTACTTC
.,TRBV7-9,TRBD1,TRBJ1-2,CASSSGQGDGYTF,TGTGCCAGCAGCTCTGGACAGGGTGATGGCTACACCTTC
once,TRBV28,.,TRBJ1-2,CASSSGIIINYGYTF,TGTGCCAGCAGTTCGGGGATTATAATCAACTATGGCTACACCTTC
.,TRBV28,TRBD1,TRBJ1-2,CASLRDSLSLTGYTF,TGTGCCAGCCTCAGGGACAGTTTGTCACTTACAGGCTACACCTTC